The TCR beta chain described here comes from a study of T cells after yellow fever vaccination. Study details: Preparation of fractions with low cell numbers was performed using SMART-Seq v4 Ultra Low Input.

Of note for this clonotype: The antigen is undetermined.

Whole-study results and caveats: The study found a weaker secondary response that peaked faster, day 5 versus 15. Once the booster was given, most primary-vaccination clones reappeared, at about 97% for CD4 and approximately 88% for CD8.

TCRdb fed the 5' RACE reads into MiXCR, producing one record per CDR3 protein. Among about 160,000 distinct CDR3 sequences listed, under 7.5% were seen once. The V and J ends lost 4 bases and 4 bases, in that order; junction bases with no gene match: 7. This CDR3 spans 15 amino acids. Germline V CDR1 and CDR2: SGHKS, YYEKEE (reference sequence). This specimen consisted of CD4+ T cells sorted from PBMCs, obtained about 5 days after the first yellow fever vaccination. The rearrangement uses TRBV5-5 and TRBJ2-2; 7 bases align to TRBD1. This receptor was identified in a man aged 18 to 29 who received the YFV17D yellow fever vaccine. The CDR3 coding sequence is TGTGCCAGCAGCCCGAGGGACAGAACCACCGGGGAGCTGTTTTTT. Protein product: CASSPRDRTTGELFF.